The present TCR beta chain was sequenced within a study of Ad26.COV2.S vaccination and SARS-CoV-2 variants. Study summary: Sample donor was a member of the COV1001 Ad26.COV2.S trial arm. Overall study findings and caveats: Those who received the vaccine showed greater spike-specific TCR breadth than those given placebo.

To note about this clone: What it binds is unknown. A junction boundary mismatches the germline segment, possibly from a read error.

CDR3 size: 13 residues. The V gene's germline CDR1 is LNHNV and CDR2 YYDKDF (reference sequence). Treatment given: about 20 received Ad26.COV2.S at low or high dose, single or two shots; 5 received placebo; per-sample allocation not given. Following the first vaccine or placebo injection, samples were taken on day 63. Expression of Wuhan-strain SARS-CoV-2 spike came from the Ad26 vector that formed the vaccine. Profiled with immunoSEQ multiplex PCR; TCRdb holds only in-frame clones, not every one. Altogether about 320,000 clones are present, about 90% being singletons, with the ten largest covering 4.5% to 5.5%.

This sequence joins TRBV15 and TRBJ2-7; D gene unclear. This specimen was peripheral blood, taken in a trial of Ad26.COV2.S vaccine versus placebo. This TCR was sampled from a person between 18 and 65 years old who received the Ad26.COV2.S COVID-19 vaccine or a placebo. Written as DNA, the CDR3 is TGTGCCACCAGCAGAGATTGGGGTTACGGGCAGTACTTC. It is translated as CATSRDWGYGQYF. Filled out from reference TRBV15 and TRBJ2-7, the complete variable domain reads DAMVIQNPRYQVTQFGKPVTLSCSQTLNHNVMYWYQQKSSQAPKLLFHYYDKDFNNEADTPDNFQSRRPNTSFCFLDIRSPGLGDTAMYLCATSRDWGYGQYFGPGTRLTVT.